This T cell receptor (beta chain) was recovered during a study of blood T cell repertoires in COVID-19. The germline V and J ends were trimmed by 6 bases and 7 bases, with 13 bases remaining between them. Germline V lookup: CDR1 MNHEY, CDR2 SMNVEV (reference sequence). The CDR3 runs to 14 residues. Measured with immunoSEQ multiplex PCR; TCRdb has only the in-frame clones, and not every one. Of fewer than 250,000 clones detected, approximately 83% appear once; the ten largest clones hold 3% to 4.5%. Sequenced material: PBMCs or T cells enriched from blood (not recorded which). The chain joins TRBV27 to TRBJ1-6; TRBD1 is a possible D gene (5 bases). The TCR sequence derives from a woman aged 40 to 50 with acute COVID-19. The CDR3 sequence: CASSWEGRNSPLHF. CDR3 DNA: TGTGCCAGCAGCTGGGAGGGACGGAATTCACCCCTCCACTTT.